This T cell receptor beta chain was retrieved from a study of monozygotic twins with inflammatory bowel disease. General study results and limits: There was no support for any single strong signal or clonotype associated with IBD.

Concerning this clonotype: Its antigen is as yet unknown.

Making each TCR library took around 3.5 ug of total RNA. UMIs with a 6-nucleotide sample barcode were added by template switching. TCRdb reprocessed the 5' RACE reads and keeps a single row for each CDR3 protein, giving no DNA. In all, the sample yields about 160,000 distinct CDR3 sequences. The V gene's germline CDR1 is MGHDK and CDR2 SYGVNS. This CDR3 is 12 amino acids long. The V and J genes are TRBV25-1 and TRBJ2-7. The TCR was taken from a human donor with ulcerative colitis or Crohn's disease, or a healthy co-twin of an affected twin (not recorded which). Specimen: blood. CDR3 region: CASETYSYEQYF.